The 19 T cell receptor beta chains below were found in one sample sequenced in a study of circulating and synovial CD4+ cells in juvenile arthritis. This table comes from immunoSEQ multiplex PCR, and its TCRdb copy is limited to in-frame clones, with some not included. Among under 35,000 clones listed, about 95% were seen once. Sequencing used CD4+ T cells from blood. These TCRs come from a human donor with juvenile idiopathic arthritis.

V is TRBV5-6 and J is TRBJ2-7, with 8 nucleotides matching TRBD1. Germline V CDR1 and CDR2: SGHDT, YYEEEE. CDR3 size: 15 residues. Trimming at V came to 4 bases and at J to 1 base, leaving 7 bases not matched to a gene. The CDR3 nucleotides are TGTGCCAGCAGCGGTGGGGGGACAGGATCCTACGAGCAGTACTTC. This sequence encodes CASSGGGTGSYEQYF.

The V call is TRBV2, the J call TRBJ2-7; TRBD2 matches at 7 bases. With V trimmed by 6 bases and J by 5 bases, 7 bases remained unmatched. The CDR3 is 13 residues long. The germline gives CDR1 SNHLY, CDR2 FYNNEI. CDR3 DNA sequence: TGTGCCAGCAGACAGGAGGGAGGGGACGAGCAGTACTTC. Its protein is CASRQEGGDEQYF. The full variable domain, rest sourced from reference TRBV2 and TRBJ2-7, is EPEVTQTPSHQVTQMGQEVILRCVPISNHLYFYWYRQILGQKVEFLVSFYNNEISEKSEIFDDQFSVERPDGSNFTLKIRSTKLEDSAMYFCASRQEGGDEQYFGPGTRLTVT.

CDR3 coding DNA: TGTGCCAGCAGTCCACAGGGGGCGGGACAGCCCCAGCATTTT. It is translated as CASSPQGAGQPQHF. V is TRBV6-6 and J is TRBJ1-5, with TRBD1 matching over 9 bases. The CDR3 has 14 residues. V was pared by 5 bases and J by 7 bases, with 6 bases of the junction left unmatched. CDR1 and CDR2 from the germline V gene are MNHNY and SVGAGI (reference sequence).

The rearrangement links TRBV4-2 to TRBJ2-5, with 13 positions matching TRBD2. This CDR3 comprises 18 residues. Germline trimming cut 4 bases from V and 5 bases from J; bases unmatched to any gene: 13. Germline CDR1 LGHNA, CDR2 YNFKEQ. Here the CDR3 reads CASSRNTQTSGRWETQYF. CDR3 DNA sequence: TGTGCCAGCAGCCGAAATACCCAGACTAGCGGGAGGTGGGAGACCCAGTACTTC.

This clone appeared once. This chain links TRBV6-1 with TRBJ1-2; the D is unclear. This CDR3 has 12 amino acids. CDR1 MNHNS and CDR2 SASEGT come from the germline V gene. Trimming shortened V by 6 bases and J by 8 bases, and 13 bases separated the two germline ends. CDR3 nucleotide sequence: TGTGCCAGCAGGGATTACAGCCAGGGCTACACCTTC. This translates into CASRDYSQGYTF.

This clone has a single count. The chain employs TRBV28 and TRBJ1-6; the D is unclear. Trimming removed 1 base at V and 1 base at J, with 11 bases between. There are 17 residues in the CDR3. Germline lookup yields CDR1 MDHEN and CDR2 SYDVKM. The CDR3 region has the DNA TGTGCCAGCAGTTTATCCGGGGATGGGTCCTATAATTCACCCCTCCACTTT. Its translation is CASSLSGDGSYNSPLHF.

A note on this clone: Other nucleotide sequences from this sample produce the same CDR3. This sequence joins TRBV6-5 and TRBJ1-6; unclear D gene. The CDR3 consists of 14 residues. The V end lost 2 bases, the J end lost 7 bases, and 9 bases lay between the germline ends. Per germline, CDR1 MNHEY and CDR2 SVGAGI. Here the CDR3 DNA reads TGTGCCAGCAGTTACAGCCTATTAAATTCACCCCTCCACTTT. Translated: CASSYSLLNSPLHF.

The chain has TRBV7-2 and TRBJ1-1; possibly TRBD1 for D (6 bases). The germline gives CDR1 SGHTA, CDR2 FQGNSA. The CDR3 length is 13 residues. Between the trimmed V and J ends, which lost 3 bases and 4 bases, there was a span of 9 bases. The CDR3 loop is CASSFLGGTEAFF. The CDR3 bases are TGTGCCAGCAGCTTTCTAGGGGGCACTGAAGCTTTCTTT.

J is TRBJ1-1 and V is TRBV28; TRBD1 aligns across 8 bases. Germline CDR1 reads MDHEN; CDR2 reads SYDVKM. The V gene end was trimmed by 7 bases and the J gene end by 4 bases; junction bases not matched to a gene: 5. The CDR3 loop spans 13 amino acids. In nucleotides, the CDR3 is TGTGCCAGCACTGACAGGGGACCCACTGAAGCTTTCTTT. As protein: CASTDRGPTEAFF.

This chain connects TRBV18 to TRBJ2-5; 9 positions match TRBD1. V shed 3 bases and J 4 bases; nucleotides not matched to a gene: 9. The CDR3 is made up of 16 amino acids. CDR1 KGHSH and CDR2 LQKENI come from the germline V gene. The DNA of the CDR3 is TGTGCCAGCTCACCCCTCTCGGGACAGGGTGTAGAGACCCAGTACTTC. Its protein product is CASSPLSGQGVETQYF.

The V call is TRBV29-1, the J call TRBJ1-2; D call uncertain. The CDR3 runs 12 residues. Trimming left V 4 bases short and J 6 bases short, with 12 bases between. CDR1 SQVTM and CDR2 ANQGSEA come from the germline V gene. CDR3 protein: CSVVIAADGYTF. The CDR3 DNA is TGCAGCGTTGTAATCGCCGCGGATGGCTACACCTTC.

This chain's CDR3 is CASGLLAGGTLAKNIQYF. The DNA for the CDR3 is TGTGCTAGTGGTTTGCTAGCGGGAGGGACCCTAGCCAAAAACATTCAGTACTTC. The chain combines TRBV12-5 with TRBJ2-4; 12 nucleotides align to TRBD2. The V gene end was trimmed by 2 bases and the J gene end by 0 bases; junction bases not matched to a gene: 5. CDR3 length: 18 residues. Germline lookup yields CDR1 LGHNT and CDR2 FRNRAP.

This rearrangement joins TRBV28 to TRBJ2-7; 10 positions match TRBD1. V gave up 5 bases and J gave up 6 bases; unmatched junction bases: 10. CDR3 size: 15 residues. Germline-derived CDR1 and CDR2 are MDHEN and SYDVKM. This CDR3 is CASSRPGQGMGEQYF. DNA for the CDR3: TGTGCCAGCAGTCGTCCGGGACAGGGGATGGGCGAGCAGTACTTC. The variable domain in full, with the rest retrieved from reference TRBV28 and TRBJ2-7, is DVKVTQSSRYLVKRTGEKVFLECVQDMDHENMFWYRQDPGLGLRLIYFSYDVKMKEKGDIPEGYSVSREKKERFSLILESASTNQTSMYLCASSRPGQGMGEQYFGPGTRLTVT.

The chain recombines TRBV5-1 with TRBJ1-4, with 8 bases matching TRBD1. Germline loops: CDR1 SGHRS, CDR2 YFSETQ. This CDR3 comprises 17 residues. V shed 0 bases and J 11 bases; nucleotides not matched to a gene: 15. The CDR3 region is CASSLDPTGGGMGKLFF. DNA of the CDR3: TGCGCCAGCAGCTTGGACCCAACAGGGGGTGGGATGGGGAAACTGTTTTTT.

V is TRBV15 and J is TRBJ2-3; possible D gene TRBD1, 6 bases. The CDR3 loop spans 15 amino acids. Looked up from germline, CDR1 is LNHNV and CDR2 is YYDKDF (reference sequence). V was pared by 1 base and J by 4 bases, with 12 bases between. CDR3 nucleotide sequence: TGTGCCACCAGCAGAGGCCAGGGGTCCTCAGATACGCAGTATTTT. It is translated as CATSRGQGSSDTQYF.

The V and J genes are TRBV29-1 and TRBJ1-2; 10 bases line up with TRBD1. Germline CDR1 and CDR2: SQVTM and ANQGSEA. CDR3 length: 14 amino acids. The ends lost 3 bases at V and 7 bases at J; junction bases unmatched: 8. The chain's CDR3 is CSVDPDRGTGGYTF. CDR3 bases: TGCAGCGTTGACCCGGACAGGGGGACGGGTGGCTACACCTTC.

V is TRBV19 and J is TRBJ1-1; D is undetermined. Between the trimmed V and J ends, which lost 6 bases and 7 bases, there was a span of 12 bases. Germline CDR1 LNHDA, CDR2 SQIVND (reference sequence). CDR3 length: 12 residues. This CDR3 reads CASSFLSREAFF. The CDR3 nucleotides read TGTGCCAGTAGCTTCTTGAGCCGTGAAGCTTTCTTT. Full variable domain (remainder filled in from reference TRBV19 and TRBJ1-1): DGGITQSPKYLFRKEGQNVTLSCEQNLNHDAMYWYRQDPGQGLRLIYYSQIVNDFQKGDIAEGYSVSREKKESFPLTVTSAQKNPTAFYLCASSFLSREAFFGQGTRLTVV.

The chain links TRBV11-2 to TRBJ1-1; perhaps TRBD1 as D (6 bases). CDR1 and CDR2 (germline): SGHAT, FQNNGV. Trimming took off 5 bases at V and 4 bases at J, with 11 bases between the two ends. This CDR3 is built from 13 residues. This chain's CDR3 is CASSTGSGTEAFF. For the CDR3, the DNA is TGTGCCAGCAGCACAGGGTCTGGCACTGAAGCTTTCTTT.

The chain carries TRBV29-1 and TRBJ2-5; D is unclear. Per the germline V gene, CDR1 is SQVTM and CDR2 is ANQGSEA. The CDR3 runs to 13 residues. Trimming removed 4 bases at V and 5 bases at J, with 14 bases between. The CDR3 nucleotides read TGCAGCGTTGTGGCGGCTCGACGGGAGACCCAGTACTTC. This codes for CSVVAARRETQYF.